One T cell receptor beta chain is described in this entry. The antigen remains unidentified. This sample is part of a study of T cells in Graves' hyperthyroidism and ophthalmopathy. In the study overall: Peripheral blood was drawn at first diagnosis, prior to all treatment.

The authors took PBMCs from 8 to 10 ml fresh peripheral blood. Overall study findings and caveats: Most clonotypes expanded in thyroid above 0.001 were likewise present in blood.

TCR beta CDR3 regions were amplified from RNA transcripts. During a first-round RT-PCR of the TCR CDR3, the HTBI primer set was used. One entry per CDR3 protein results from TCRdb running MiXCR on the multiplex PCR reads. The table has hundreds of thousands of distinct CDR3 sequences, about 35% seen once. Sequenced material: blood. The clonotype comes from a woman aged 40 to 50 with Graves' hyperthyroidism.

The CDR3 loop is CASRRRNRGRSNSPLHF. The DNA of the CDR3 is TGTGCCAGCAGAAGACGAAACAGGGGGCGGTCGAATTCACCCCTCCACTTT. The J gene is TRBJ1-6, the V gene TRBV6-8, with 9 bases that match TRBD1. This CDR3 has 17 amino acids. J gave up 7 bases and V 6 bases, and 13 bases lay outside the gene matches. Germline-derived CDR1 and CDR2 are MNHGY and SAAAGT.